This passage covers 29 T cell receptor beta chains from one sample sequenced in a study of T-cell reconstitution after alpha-beta-depleted transplantation in children. Unique molecular identifiers tagged the TCRbeta library. TCRdb independently ran MiXCR on the PCR reads; one entry per CDR3 protein. The sample lists some 600,000 distinct CDR3 sequences, under 15% seen once, with over 2% in the top ten. The sample in question was PBMCs, mostly from graft donor cells, obtained 360 days after TCRalphabeta/CD19-depleted stem cell transplant. The receptors were gathered from a male patient younger than 18 who had a stem cell transplant for acute myeloid leukemia, so the T cells may come from the graft donor.

J is TRBJ2-2 and V is TRBV28, with D possibly matching TRBD1 (6 bases). Germline V CDR1 and CDR2: MDHEN, SYDVKM. This CDR3 region has 15 residues. V shed 2 bases and J shed 1 base, with 8 bases lying between them. CDR3 protein: CASSLGGLNTGELFF. In DNA form, the CDR3 reads TGTGCCAGCAGTTTAGGGGGCCTGAACACCGGGGAGCTGTTTTTT.

There are many counts of this clonotype. The chain carries TRBV6-5 and TRBJ2-2, with D maybe TRBD1 (5 bases). Germline assignment: CDR1 MNHEY and CDR2 SVGAGI. V lost 5 bases, J lost 0 bases, and 10 bases lay in between. The CDR3 extends over 15 amino acids. The CDR3 sequence: CASSRGIANTGELFF. The CDR3 DNA follows: TGTGCCAGCAGTAGGGGTATCGCGAACACCGGGGAGCTGTTTTTT.

The chain links TRBV7-2 to TRBJ2-7; no reliable D call. V was pared by 2 bases and J by 2 bases, with 10 bases between. From germline, CDR1 is SGHTA and CDR2 FQGNSA. The CDR3 spans 14 residues. The CDR3 sequence is CASSLRPGPYEQYF. In DNA form, the CDR3 reads TGTGCCAGCAGCTTAAGGCCAGGTCCCTACGAGCAGTACTTC.

The chain employs TRBV20-1 and TRBJ2-7, with D perhaps TRBD2 (5 bases). There are 13 residues in the CDR3. Germline-derived CDR1 and CDR2 are DFQATT and SNEGSKA (reference sequence). CDR3 region: CHEGVTIPYEQYF. As DNA, the CDR3 is TGCCATGAGGGCGTGACTATACCCTACGAGCAGTACTTC.

This clonotype has at least ten counts. V gene TRBV29-1 combines with J gene TRBJ1-1, with TRBD1 matching 9 bases. CDR3 length: 14 residues. The germline V gene encodes CDR1 SQVTM and CDR2 ANQGSEA. Trimming took 4 bases from V and 4 from J; bases not matched to a gene: 7. CDR3 region: CSVVQQDRGTEAFF. The CDR3 DNA follows: TGCAGCGTTGTACAACAGGACAGGGGCACTGAAGCTTTCTTT.

V gene TRBV20-1 combines with J gene TRBJ2-7; maybe TRBD1 (5 bases). CDR3 length: 14 residues. The ends were cut back, 5 bases at V and 5 bases at J, with 19 bases in the middle. CDR1 and CDR2 from the germline V gene are DFQATT and SNEGSKA (reference sequence). The CDR3 coding sequence is TGCAGTGCTCTCGATAGCCCTCAGGGCCACGAGCAGTACTTC. Translating it yields CSALDSPQGHEQYF.

The chain uses TRBV19 and TRBJ2-3; 9 nucleotides align to TRBD2. The CDR3 runs 17 residues. V was pared by 3 bases and J by 4 bases, with 11 bases of the junction left unmatched. Germline CDR1 reads LNHDA; CDR2 reads SQIVND (reference sequence). CDR3 sequence (DNA): TGTGCCAGTAGTATCCTAGCGGGAAGGGGGGCTGCAGATACGCAGTATTTT. Amino acids: CASSILAGRGAADTQYF.

In the case of this clonotype: Compared with germline, one end of the junction differs, possibly owing to a read error. The CDR3 nucleotides read TGTGCCAGCAGTTTAACAACTATATACCTACTAGGGGCGCACTTC. Its translation: CASSLTTIYLLGAHF. The chain combines TRBV28 with TRBJ2-7; D may match TRBD1 or TRBD2 (5 bases each). Germline V gene lookup returns CDR1 MDHEN and CDR2 SYDVKM. The CDR3 runs to 15 residues. Looking up the rest from reference TRBV28 and TRBJ2-7 gives the full variable domain: DVKVTQSSRYLVKRTGEKVFLECVQDMDHENMFWYRQDPGLGLRLIYFSYDVKMKEKGDIPEGYSVSREKKERFSLILESASTNQTSMYLCASSLTTIYLLGAHFGPGTRLTVT.

This clonotype was found many times. This chain links TRBV5-1 with TRBJ2-1; a weak D match, TRBD1 (6 bases). The length of the CDR3 is 14 residues. The V end was cut by 4 bases, the J end by 4 bases, with 12 bases between. CDR1 is SGHRS, CDR2 YFSETQ, per germline. The CDR3 loop is CASSLQDSYNEQFF. The CDR3, as DNA: TGCGCCAGCAGCCTGCAGGACAGTTACAATGAGCAGTTCTTC.

This clonotype has a handful of counts. V and J are TRBV6-2 or TRBV6-3 and TRBJ2-7; D may match TRBD1 or TRBD2 (6 bases each). The CDR3 runs 11 residues. V was pared by 6 bases and J by 9 bases, with 12 bases between. Germline V gene sequence: CDR1 MNHEY, CDR2 SVGEGT. CDR3 nucleotide sequence: TGTGCCAGCAGCCCGGGGGCGGTGCAGTACTTC. Its translation is CASSPGAVQYF.

V usage is TRBV7-2 and J usage is TRBJ2-5, with 9 bases fitting TRBD2. The CDR3 has 16 amino acids. The germline CDR1 and CDR2 sequences are SGHTA and FQGNSA. Trimming took 5 bases from V and 2 from J; bases not matched to a gene: 9. CDR3 region: CASSVFGTSFQETQYF. CDR3 sequence (DNA): TGTGCCAGCAGCGTTTTTGGGACTAGCTTTCAAGAGACCCAGTACTTC.

In its sample, this clonotype was seen a few times. V and J are TRBV5-4 and TRBJ2-3; tentative D call: TRBD1 (7 bases). This CDR3 spans 16 amino acids. V gave up 0 bases and J gave up 6 bases, with 17 bases separating them. Germline V lookup: CDR1 SGHNT, CDR2 YYREEE (reference sequence). The CDR3 nucleotides read TGTGCCAGCAGCTTGGGCGGCGGCGCAGGGGGGGATACGCAGTATTTT. Protein sequence: CASSLGGGAGGDTQYF.

V is TRBV20-1 and J is TRBJ2-2; D is unresolved. Germline V gene data show CDR1 as DFQATT and CDR2 as SNEGSKA (reference sequence). The V end was cut by 0 bases, the J end by 5 bases, with 1 base between. CDR3 length: 11 amino acids. The CDR3 DNA is TGCAGTGCTAGAGAGACCGGGGAGCTGTTTTTT. The encoded protein is CSARETGELFF.

The table lists this clonotype with many counts. This chain uses TRBV27 with TRBJ2-1; 15 bases align to TRBD2. CDR1 is MNHEY and CDR2 is SMNVEV in the germline V gene (reference sequence). The CDR3 is made up of 18 amino acids. The V segment lost 4 bases and the J segment 7 bases; nucleotides outside the gene matches: 11. Here the CDR3 reads CASSWTSGRAELANEQFF. The CDR3 nucleotides read TGTGCCAGCAGTTGGACTAGCGGGAGGGCCGAGTTAGCTAATGAGCAGTTCTTC.

The gene calls are TRBV7-9 and TRBJ2-7; no definite D call. V shed 5 bases and J shed 0 bases, with 17 bases lying between them. This CDR3 is 16 amino acids long. CDR1 and CDR2 from the germline V gene are SEHNR and FQNEAQ (reference sequence). The CDR3 sequence: CASSPFGRQFSYEQYF. The CDR3 DNA follows: TGTGCCAGCAGCCCGTTCGGGCGGCAGTTCTCCTACGAGCAGTACTTC.

This clonotype was counted at least ten times. The genes are TRBV29-1 and TRBJ1-1, with D maybe TRBD1 (6 bases). Deletions cut 6 bases from V and 4 bases from J, with 18 bases between. The CDR3 is 14 amino acids. CDR1 and CDR2 (germline): SQVTM, ANQGSEA. The CDR3 coding sequence is TGCAGCGTAATGCCACCAAGGGGGAGCACTGAAGCTTTCTTT. It specifies CSVMPPRGSTEAFF.

In its sample, this clonotype was seen a few times. The gene calls are TRBV20-1 and TRBJ1-2, with D possibly TRBD1 on 5 matching bases. Germline lookup yields CDR1 DFQATT and CDR2 SNEGSKA (reference sequence). V lost 1 base to trimming and J lost 4 bases, with 10 bases between them. CDR3 length: 13 residues. The CDR3 DNA reads as TGCAGTGCTAGAGGGGACGGGAGCTATGGCTACACCTTC. Its translation is CSARGDGSYGYTF.

V and J are TRBV28 and TRBJ2-7, with D possibly being TRBD1 (5 bases). V gave up 5 bases and J gave up 6 bases, with 17 bases separating them. CDR1 MDHEN and CDR2 SYDVKM come from the germline V gene. The CDR3 runs to 14 residues. The CDR3 here is CASSPVFRQPEQYF. The CDR3 DNA sequence: TGTGCCAGCAGTCCCGTCTTCAGACAGCCCGAGCAGTACTTC.

This clonotype was detected ten times or more. The V and J genes are TRBV6-5 and TRBJ2-4, with 7 bases matching TRBD1. This CDR3 is built from 12 residues. V dropped 8 bases and J dropped 15; count of bases not matched to a gene: 13. The germline CDR1 and CDR2 sequences are MNHEY and SVGAGI. The CDR3 reads CASGFQGGTPYF. CDR3 sequence (DNA): TGTGCCAGCGGTTTCCAAGGGGGCACGCCGTACTTC.

This CDR3 reads CATSRGDRARYEQYF. For the CDR3, the DNA is TGTGCCACCAGCAGGGGGGACAGGGCAAGATACGAGCAGTACTTC. The chain combines TRBV15 with TRBJ2-7; 9 positions match TRBD1. The CDR3 sequence is 15 residues long. The V gene's germline CDR1 is LNHNV and CDR2 YYDKDF (reference sequence). The junction had 7 bases not matched to a gene; V was cut back by 3 bases and J by 4 bases.

This chain uses TRBV20-1 with TRBJ2-7; possible D gene TRBD1, 6 bases. CDR3 length: 13 residues. The V end was cut by 5 bases, the J end by 5 bases, with 16 bases between. The germline V gene has CDR1 DFQATT and CDR2 SNEGSKA (reference sequence). The CDR3 loop reads CSAPHDRRNEQYF. As DNA, the CDR3 is TGCAGTGCTCCTCACGACAGGCGCAACGAGCAGTACTTC.

This clonotype was seen only a few times. This sequence joins TRBV9 and TRBJ2-2; 9 bases line up with TRBD1. Germline V lookup: CDR1 SGDLS, CDR2 YYNGEE. V gave up 1 base and J gave up 2 bases; unmatched junction bases: 9. The CDR3 has 18 residues. CDR3 residues: CASSVSSLGQGNTGELFF. The CDR3 DNA reads as TGTGCCAGCAGCGTATCTTCTTTGGGACAGGGCAACACCGGGGAGCTGTTTTTT.

In its sample, this clonotype was seen many times. The chain recombines TRBV14 with TRBJ2-2; D is ambiguous. V gave up 8 bases and J gave up 1 base, with 20 bases separating them. The CDR3 runs 17 residues. CDR1 and CDR2 (germline): SGHDN, FVKESK. CDR3 region: CASPFRCAYQNTGELFF. For the CDR3, the DNA is TGTGCCAGCCCTTTTCGGTGCGCCTATCAGAACACCGGGGAGCTGTTTTTT.

This clonotype was seen at least ten times. The chain links TRBV29-1 to TRBJ2-5, with no clear D. Germline loops: CDR1 SQVTM, CDR2 ANQGSEA. The V gene lost 7 bases and the J gene lost 2 bases, with 23 bases spanning the gap. The CDR3 is 16 amino acids. The CDR3 DNA reads TGCAGCGCCACCGTAGAGTGGGGATACCTTCAAGAGACCCAGTACTTC. Its translation is CSATVEWGYLQETQYF.

The chain links TRBV12-3 or TRBV12-4 to TRBJ2-3; TRBD2 matches 9 bases. This CDR3 region has 18 residues. V lost 3 bases to trimming and J lost 5 bases; unmatched junction nucleotides: 15. CDR3 sequence: CASSFYRRGRATGDTQYF. The CDR3 DNA is TGTGCCAGCAGTTTTTATCGTCGCGGGAGGGCCACCGGAGATACGCAGTATTTT.

This clonotype was counted only a few times. The chain is built from TRBV6-5 and TRBJ2-7, with D possibly matching TRBD2 (7 bases). V was cut by 3 bases and J by 5 bases, with 17 bases left in between. The CDR3 contains 15 residues. Per the germline V gene, CDR1 is MNHEY and CDR2 is SVGAGI. In nucleotides, the CDR3 is TGTGCCAGCAGTTATACGGGGGGCGATGGTAACGAGCAGTACTTC. This encodes CASSYTGGDGNEQYF.

This clonotype has only a few counts. The chain couples TRBV7-3 to TRBJ2-1; 10 bases are shared with TRBD2. This CDR3 spans 16 amino acids. V lost 5 bases to trimming and J lost 1 base; unmatched junction nucleotides: 5. The germline V gene encodes CDR1 SGHTA and CDR2 FQGTGA. CDR3 bases: TGTGCCAGCAGCGCCGTAGCGGGAGGTTCCTACAATGAGCAGTTCTTC. Its protein product is CASSAVAGGSYNEQFF.

The sample holds a few counts of this clonotype. A junction boundary mismatches the germline segment, possibly from a read error. The J gene is TRBJ2-3, the V gene TRBV4-3; no firm D call. The germline CDR1 and CDR2 sequences are LGHNA and YSLEER. This CDR3 is built from 11 residues. The CDR3 region is CASGHTDTQYF. The CDR3 DNA reads as TGCGCCAGCGGCCACACAGATACGCAGTATTTT.

This clonotype was seen a few times. The genes are TRBV28 and TRBJ1-4; 10 bases fit TRBD1. The CDR3 totals 13 residues. V was clipped by 5 bases and J by 10 bases; unmatched bases: 4. From germline, CDR1 is MDHEN and CDR2 SYDVKM. CDR3 sequence: CASSRDRGGKLFF. The CDR3 DNA is TGTGCCAGCAGTCGGGACAGGGGCGGAAAACTGTTTTTT. The full variable domain, its missing parts supplied by reference TRBV28 and TRBJ1-4, is DVKVTQSSRYLVKRTGEKVFLECVQDMDHENMFWYRQDPGLGLRLIYFSYDVKMKEKGDIPEGYSVSREKKERFSLILESASTNQTSMYLCASSRDRGGKLFFGSGTQLSVL.